This T cell receptor (beta chain) comes out of a study of cytomegalovirus exposure and HLA in healthy donors. Findings of the study overall: Rarity marked most TCR sequences, yet some public TCRs occurred in many donors.

The V gene's germline CDR1 is MNHEY and CDR2 SMNVEV (reference sequence). The CDR3 totals 12 residues. With V trimmed by 8 bases and J by 7 bases, 5 bases remained unmatched. About this clone itself: Its antigen is still unknown.

Primers: 60 Vbeta forward and 13 Jbeta reverse. TCRdb keeps only in-frame clones here, not all; method: immunoSEQ multiplex PCR. This table holds about 190,000 clones, 75% to 85% found once. The sample was PBMCs. The receptor comes from a woman aged 18 to 35 in good health and CMV-seronegative. This chain joins TRBV27 and TRBJ1-2; 9 bases are shared with TRBD1. The CDR3 DNA reads TGTGCCAGCTACAGGGGGCCAGGTGGCTACACCTTC. It yields the protein CASYRGPGGYTF.